One sample yielded the 2 T cell receptor beta chains listed below, sequenced in a study of cytomegalovirus exposure and HLA in healthy donors. Here immunoSEQ multiplex PCR was the method, and the copy in TCRdb shows in-frame clones only, minus some. The sample has 150,000 to 200,000 clones, about nine tenths seen once; the top ten hold around 10%. The sequencing input was PBMCs. Source of these receptors: a woman aged 18 to 35 in good health and CMV-seropositive.

The chain recombines TRBV28 with TRBJ2-7, with 7 nucleotides matching TRBD2. J lost 4 bases, V lost 6 bases, and 12 bases had no gene match. Per the germline V gene, CDR1 is MDHEN and CDR2 is SYDVKM. The length of the CDR3 is 15 residues. CDR3 loop: CASSDLRGSWYEQYF. Written as DNA, the CDR3 is TGTGCCAGCAGCGATCTCCGCGGGAGTTGGTACGAGCAGTACTTC.

This clone was seen a few times. The chain combines TRBV11-2 with TRBJ2-1; the match to TRBD1 covers 8 bases. CDR1 and CDR2 from the germline V gene are SGHAT and FQNNGV. CDR3 size: 16 residues. The V segment lost 3 bases and the J segment 7 bases; nucleotides outside the gene matches: 11. CDR3 bases: TGTGCCAGCAGCTTGGCCCCAGGGGGCCTATCAAATGAGCAGTTCTTC. Translated: CASSLAPGGLSNEQFF.